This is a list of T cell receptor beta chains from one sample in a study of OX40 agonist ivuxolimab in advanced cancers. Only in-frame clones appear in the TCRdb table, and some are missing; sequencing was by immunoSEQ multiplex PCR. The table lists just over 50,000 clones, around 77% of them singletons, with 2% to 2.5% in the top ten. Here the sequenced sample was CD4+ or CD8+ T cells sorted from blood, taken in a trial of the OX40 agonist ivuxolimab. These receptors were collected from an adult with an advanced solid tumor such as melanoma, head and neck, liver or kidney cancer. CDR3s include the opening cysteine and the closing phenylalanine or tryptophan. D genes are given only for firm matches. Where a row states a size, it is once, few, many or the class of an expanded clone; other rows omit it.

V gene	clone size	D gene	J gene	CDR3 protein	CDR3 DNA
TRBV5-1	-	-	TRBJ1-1	CASSFEQGLTEAFF	TGCGCCAGCAGCTTCGAGCAGGGGCTCACTGAAGCTTTCTTT
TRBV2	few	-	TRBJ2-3	CASSEQNTQYF	TGTGCCAGCAGTGAGCAAAATACGCAGTATTTT
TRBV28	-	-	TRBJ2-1	CASKGRENQFF	TGTGCCAGCAAGGGCCGGGAGAACCAGTTCTTC
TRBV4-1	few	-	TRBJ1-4	CASSLQVGNEKLFF	TGCGCCAGCAGCCTTCAGGTGGGGAATGAAAAACTGTTTTTT
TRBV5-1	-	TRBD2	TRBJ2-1	CASSSGLAANNEQFF	TGCGCCAGCAGCTCGGGACTAGCGGCTAACAATGAGCAGTTCTTC
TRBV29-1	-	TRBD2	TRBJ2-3	CSVEPMRGSTDTQYF	TGCAGCGTTGAGCCCATGCGGGGGTCCACAGATACGCAGTATTTT
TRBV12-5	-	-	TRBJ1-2	CASGLVVGYYGYTF	TGTGCTAGTGGTTTGGTAGTAGGGTACTATGGCTACACCTTC
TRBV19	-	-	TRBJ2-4	CASSLQDIQYF	TGTGCCAGTAGTCTCCAGGACATTCAGTACTTC
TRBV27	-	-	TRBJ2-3	CASSFRTDTQYF	TGTGCCAGCAGTTTCCGCACAGATACGCAGTATTTT
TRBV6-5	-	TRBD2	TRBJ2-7	CASSPSGMGYEQYF	TGTGCCAGCAGTCCTAGCGGGATGGGGTACGAGCAGTACTTC
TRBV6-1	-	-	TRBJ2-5	CATTGLETQYF	TGTGCCACCACAGGGCTGGAGACCCAGTACTTC
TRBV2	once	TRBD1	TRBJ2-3	CASSVKTGGTPDTQYF	TGTGCCAGCAGTGTAAAAACAGGGGGAACCCCAGATACGCAGTATTTT
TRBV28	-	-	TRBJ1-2	CASSLTGKLHGYTF	TGTGCCAGCAGTCTGACAGGAAAACTTCATGGCTACACCTTC
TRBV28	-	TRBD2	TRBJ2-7	CASSRPSGLANEQYF	TGTGCCAGCAGCCGCCCCTCGGGACTAGCCAACGAGCAGTACTTC
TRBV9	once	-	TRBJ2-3	CASSVDPGRFTDTQYF	TGTGCCAGCAGCGTAGACCCGGGCAGATTCACAGATACGCAGTATTTT
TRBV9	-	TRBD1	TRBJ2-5	CASSETPGQGVTQYF	TGTGCCAGCAGCGAGACTCCGGGACAGGGGGTGACCCAGTACTTC
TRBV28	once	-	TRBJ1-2	CASRDNRAGPNYGYTF	TGTGCCAGCAGGGACAATCGCGCAGGACCCAACTATGGCTACACCTTC
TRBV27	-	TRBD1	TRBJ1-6	CASSDRGVGSPLHF	TGTGCCAGCAGCGACAGGGGAGTTGGATCACCCCTCCACTTT
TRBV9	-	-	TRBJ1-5	CASSVGSNQPQHF	TGTGCCAGCAGCGTAGGGAGCAATCAGCCCCAGCATTTT
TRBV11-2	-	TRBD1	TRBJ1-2	CASSSQGVYGYTF	TGTGCCAGCAGCTCGCAGGGGGTCTATGGCTACACCTTC
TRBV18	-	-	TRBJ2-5	CASSPRDYQETQYF	TGTGCCAGCTCACCCAGAGACTACCAAGAGACCCAGTACTTC
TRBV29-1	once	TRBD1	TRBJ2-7	CSVKTGGDEQYF	TGCAGCGTTAAGACAGGGGGCGACGAGCAGTACTTC
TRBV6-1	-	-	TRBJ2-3	CASSVEDTQYF	TGTGCCAGCAGTGTGGAAGATACGCAGTATTTT
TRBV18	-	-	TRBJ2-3	CASSPPETDTQYF	TGTGCCAGCTCACCTCCGGAAACAGATACGCAGTATTTT
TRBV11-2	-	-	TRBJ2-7	CASRLESNEQYF	TGTGCCAGCAGGCTAGAGTCCAACGAGCAGTACTTC
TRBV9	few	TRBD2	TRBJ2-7	CASSVGGAGATYEQYF	TGTGCCAGCAGCGTAGGCGGCGCGGGAGCGACCTACGAGCAGTACTTC
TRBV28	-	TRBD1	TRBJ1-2	CASSYRDRGYGYTF	TGTGCCAGCAGCTACCGGGACAGGGGTTATGGCTACACCTTC
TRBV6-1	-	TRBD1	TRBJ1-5	CASSEAGTGGWQPQHF	TGTGCCAGCAGTGAAGCGGGGACAGGGGGCTGGCAGCCCCAGCATTTT
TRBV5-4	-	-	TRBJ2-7	CASSLSFSHEQYF	TGTGCCAGCAGCTTGAGCTTCTCCCACGAGCAGTACTTC
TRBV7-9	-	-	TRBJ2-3	CASSLEGAMAADTQYF	TGTGCCAGCAGCTTAGAGGGAGCTATGGCTGCAGATACGCAGTATTTT
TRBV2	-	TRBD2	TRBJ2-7	CASSPGLAGGTKQYF	TGTGCCAGCAGTCCCGGACTAGCGGGAGGTACGAAGCAGTACTTC
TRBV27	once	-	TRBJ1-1	CASSLTRFWTEAFF	TGTGCCAGCAGTTTAACACGGTTTTGGACTGAAGCTTTCTTT
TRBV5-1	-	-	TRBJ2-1	CASSPAGPPHNEQFF	TGCGCCAGCAGCCCGGCGGGGCCGCCCCACAATGAGCAGTTCTTC
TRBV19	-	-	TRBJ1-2	CASSIGPAVYYGYTF	TGTGCCAGTAGTATAGGACCGGCGGTTTACTATGGCTACACCTTC
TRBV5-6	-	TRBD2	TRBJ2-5	CASSFSGTQKETQYF	TGTGCCAGCAGCTTTAGCGGGACGCAAAAAGAGACCCAGTACTTC
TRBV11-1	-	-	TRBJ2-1	CASSPPGAYYNEQFF	TGTGCCAGCAGCCCCCCGGGGGCATATTACAATGAGCAGTTCTTC
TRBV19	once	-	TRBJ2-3	CASSGLGLTLDTQYF	TGTGCCAGTAGTGGCTTAGGACTTACACTAGATACGCAGTATTTT
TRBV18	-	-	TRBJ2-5	CASSLQETQYF	TGTGCCAGCTCACTTCAAGAGACCCAGTACTTC
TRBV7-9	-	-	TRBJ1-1	CASSLGDGLWGGAFF	TGTGCCAGCAGCTTAGGTGACGGACTTTGGGGGGGAGCTTTCTTT
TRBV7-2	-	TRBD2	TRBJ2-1	CASSSTSGLYNEQFF	TGTGCCAGCAGTTCAACTAGCGGACTATACAATGAGCAGTTCTTC